The 5 T cell receptor beta chains listed next were all sequenced from one sample in a study of T cells in Graves' hyperthyroidism and ophthalmopathy. TCR beta CDR3 region amplification was performed from RNA transcripts. An initial round of RT-PCR targeting the TCR CDR3 relied on the HTBI primer set. Using its own MiXCR run on the multiplex PCR reads, TCRdb lists one record per CDR3 protein. The data show more than 500,000 distinct CDR3 sequences, 15% to 20% seen once. Sequences were obtained from blood. All receptors come from a woman aged 25 to 39 with Graves' hyperthyroidism.

The V call is TRBV5-1, the J call TRBJ2-5; possibly TRBD1 or TRBD2 for D (6 bases each). Germline values: CDR1 SGHRS, CDR2 YFSETQ. Deletions cut 4 bases from V and 0 bases from J, with 16 bases between. The CDR3 is 16 residues long. CDR3 in amino acids: CASSGVGGVYQETQYF. For the CDR3, the DNA is TGCGCCAGCAGCGGTGTGGGGGGCGTCTACCAAGAGACCCAGTACTTC.

This clonotype was observed at least ten times. The chain uses TRBV6-1 and TRBJ2-7; D not certain. This CDR3 contains 11 residues. The V end lost 10 bases, the J end lost 6 bases, and 13 bases lay between the germline ends. Per the germline V gene, CDR1 is MNHNS and CDR2 is SASEGT. The CDR3 protein is CATSPSGEQYF. As DNA, the CDR3 is TGTGCCACCTCTCCTTCGGGCGAGCAGTACTTC.

The V gene is TRBV19, the J gene TRBJ2-2; weak D call: TRBD1 (6 bases). The germline gives CDR1 LNHDA, CDR2 SQIVND (reference sequence). This CDR3 region has 18 residues. Trimming took 0 bases from V and 2 from J, leaving 16 bases between them. Here the CDR3 reads CASSIDLPGAFNTGELFF. In DNA, the CDR3 is TGTGCCAGTAGTATAGACCTCCCAGGGGCGTTTAACACCGGGGAGCTGTTTTTT.

The sample holds many counts of this clonotype. The chain couples TRBV2 to TRBJ2-1; 10 nucleotides match TRBD2. Germline assignment: CDR1 SNHLY and CDR2 FYNNEI. CDR3 size: 18 residues. V lost 4 bases to trimming and J lost 3 bases; unmatched junction nucleotides: 12. Here the CDR3 DNA reads TGTGCCAGCAGTGGGGAAGCTAGCGGGAGTAACTACTACAATGAGCAGTTCTTC. Protein: CASSGEASGSNYYNEQFF. Drawing the rest from reference TRBV2 and TRBJ2-1, the complete variable domain is EPEVTQTPSHQVTQMGQEVILRCVPISNHLYFYWYRQILGQKVEFLVSFYNNEISEKSEIFDDQFSVERPDGSNFTLKIRSTKLEDSAMYFCASSGEASGSNYYNEQFFGPGTRLTVL.

V is TRBV6-1 and J is TRBJ1-2; the D gene is possibly TRBD1 (6 bases). Trimming stripped 6 bases from V and 4 bases from J, with 30 bases between. CDR3 length: 19 amino acids. CDR1 and CDR2 from the germline V gene are MNHNS and SASEGT. CDR3 nucleotide sequence: TGTGCCAGCAGCGGGGCGGGGGCCCCTCCTTTAACTATTGGCTATGGCTACACCTTC. This translates into CASSGAGAPPLTIGYGYTF.